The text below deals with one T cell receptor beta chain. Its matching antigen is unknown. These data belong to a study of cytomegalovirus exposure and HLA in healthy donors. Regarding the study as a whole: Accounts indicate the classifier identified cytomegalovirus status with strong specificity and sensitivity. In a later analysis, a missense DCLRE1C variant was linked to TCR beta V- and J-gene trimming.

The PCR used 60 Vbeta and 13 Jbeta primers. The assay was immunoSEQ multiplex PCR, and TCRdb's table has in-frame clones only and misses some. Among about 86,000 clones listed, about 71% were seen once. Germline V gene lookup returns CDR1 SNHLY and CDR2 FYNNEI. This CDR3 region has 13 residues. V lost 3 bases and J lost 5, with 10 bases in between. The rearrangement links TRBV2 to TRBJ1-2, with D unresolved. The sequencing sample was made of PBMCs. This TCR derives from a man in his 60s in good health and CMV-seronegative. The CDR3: CASSESQRYGYTF. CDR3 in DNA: TGTGCCAGCAGTGAGAGCCAGAGGTATGGCTACACCTTC.